These 9 T cell receptor delta chains were all obtained from the same sample, sequenced in a study of γδ T cells in repeated Plasmodium falciparum infection. Vgamma9/Vdelta2+ and Vdelta2-negative gammadelta T cells were flow-sorted from PBMC for bulk sequencing. TCRdb redid the clone calls on the multiplex PCR reads with CATT. This sample carries more than 45,000 delta-chain clones, approximately 1.5% of them seen once, and the ten largest clones take over 14%. The sequencing input was gamma-delta T cells from blood. The receptors here all came from a pool of human donors (malaria-infected and uninfected, not separated).

This clone has at least ten counts. The protein given by TCRdb reflects a much larger clone and differs at residue 15 from this DNA's translation, likely from a read error; the protein shown is the DNA's translation. The V call is TRDV1, the J call TRDJ1, with 9 bases identical to TRDD3. J gave up 2 bases and V 0 bases, and 22 bases lay outside the gene matches. The CDR3 runs to 22 residues. The germline CDR1 and CDR2 sequences are TSWWSYY and QGS. The CDR3 loop is CALGELLLTVYWGTRFTDKLIF. The CDR3 bases are TGTGCTCTTGGGGAACTCCTCCTTACGGTGTACTGGGGGACCCGATTTACCGATAAACTCATCTTT.

This clone came up a few times. This sequence is one base from a far larger clone and is likely a read error. Other nucleotide sequences from this sample produce the same CDR3. The chain recombines TRDV2 with TRDJ1; 13 bases map to TRDD3. Germline lookup yields CDR1 GEAIGNYY and CDR2 EKD. Trimming removed 0 bases from V and 3 bases from J; junction bases left unmatched: 24. The CDR3 covers 23 residues. The CDR3 DNA is TGTGCCTGTGACACCGTCCAAAATCTAGGAGTACTGGGGGATACGCGGGAACCCGATAAACTCATCTTT. As protein: CACDTVQNLGVLGDTREPDKLIF.

The table lists this clone with many counts. TCRdb lists the protein of a much larger clone for this DNA, which differs at residue 17, so this is likely a read error; the protein given here is translated from the DNA itself. The chain recombines TRDV1 with TRDJ1; 9 positions match TRDD3. V was clipped by 0 bases and J by 0 bases; unmatched bases: 29. Germline CDR1 reads TSWWSYY; CDR2 reads QGS. The CDR3 is 25 residues long. The CDR3 nucleotides are TGTGCTCTTGGGGAACTAGGACCCCCCTTAGGGCCCCTCGACTGGGGGAAATTGTACACCGATAAACTCATCTTT. It specifies CALGELGPPLGPLDWGKLYTDKLIF.

Comment on this clone: TCRdb lists the protein of a much larger clone for this DNA, which differs at residue 4, so this is likely a read error; the protein given here is translated from the DNA itself. The chain uses TRDV1 and TRDJ1; TRDD3 aligns across 10 bases. This CDR3 region has 27 residues. CDR1 is TSWWSYY, CDR2 QGS, per germline. The CDR3 spells CALEESEDPTPSSGDTRIGWDTDKLIF. The CDR3 DNA is TGTGCTCTTGAGGAAAGTGAGGATCCTACGCCCTCTTCGGGGGATACGCGTATAGGATGGGATACCGATAAACTCATCTTT.

This clone was recorded a few times. The protein that TCRdb holds for this DNA derives from a much larger clone and differs from the translated DNA at residue 13, which likely indicates a read error; the protein shown here is translated from the DNA. The chain recombines TRDV1 with TRDJ1; 11 bases are a match to TRDD3. The germline V gene has CDR1 TSWWSYY and CDR2 QGS. This CDR3 is 20 amino acids long. V was pared by 3 bases and J by 0 bases, with 15 bases of the junction left unmatched. CDR3 residues: CALGDLISYWGIWHTDKLIF. DNA of the CDR3: TGTGCTCTTGGGGATCTCATTTCGTACTGGGGGATATGGCACACCGATAAACTCATCTTT.

This clone was recorded at least ten times. A read error likely explains this, since a far larger clone differs by one base. V is TRDV1 and J is TRDJ1, with TRDD2 as a possible D gene (5 bases). This CDR3 region has 13 residues. Per germline, CDR1 TSWWSYY and CDR2 QGS. The CDR3 DNA is TGTGCTCTTGGGTCCCCCTTCTCCGATAAACCCATCTTT. Amino acids: CALGSPFSDKPIF.

Comments on this clone: This DNA's translation differs at residue 8 from TCRdb's protein, which comes from a much larger clone; a read error is likely, and the protein shown is translated from the DNA. The chain combines TRDV3 with TRDJ2; perhaps D is TRDD2 or TRDD3 (7 bases each). Since TCRdb gives no J gene, matching the DNA to germline was used here to assign it. Trimming shortened V by 3 bases and J by 6 bases, and 44 bases separated the two germline ends. This CDR3 has 23 residues. Germline V gives CDR1 TVYSNPD, CDR2 GDNSRS (reference sequence). The CDR3 spells CAFRLINSRGIGHSFLLAAQLFF. CDR3 in DNA: TGTGCCTTCCGACTAATCAATTCGAGGGGGATTGGCCACTCCTTCCTCCTGGCAGCACAACTCTTCTTT.

To note about this clone: A read error likely explains why the TCRdb protein, taken from a much larger clone, differs from this DNA's translation at residue 4; the protein shown is translated from the DNA. V and J are TRDV1 and TRDJ1; weak D call: TRDD2 (5 bases). The J gene, missing from TCRdb, was assigned here through DNA to germline matching. Germline V gene sequence: CDR1 TSWWSYY, CDR2 QGS. This CDR3 comprises 17 residues. CDR3 nucleotides: TGTGCTCTTGAGGAAGGTTTCCTCCAGACCTACACCGATAAACTCATCTTT. Its protein is CALEEGFLQTYTDKLIF.

There are a few counts of this clone. This DNA's translation and the protein TCRdb lists, from a much larger clone, do not match at residue 16, likely due to a read error; the protein shown is translated from the DNA. This rearrangement joins TRDV1 to TRDJ1, with 7 bases matching TRDD3. CDR1 and CDR2 (germline): TSWWSYY, QGS. The CDR3 spans 17 residues. In DNA, the CDR3 is TGTGCTCTTGGGGAATACAGCCTGGGATACTACCGGGATAAACTCACCTTT. This translates into CALGEYSLGYYRDKLTF.